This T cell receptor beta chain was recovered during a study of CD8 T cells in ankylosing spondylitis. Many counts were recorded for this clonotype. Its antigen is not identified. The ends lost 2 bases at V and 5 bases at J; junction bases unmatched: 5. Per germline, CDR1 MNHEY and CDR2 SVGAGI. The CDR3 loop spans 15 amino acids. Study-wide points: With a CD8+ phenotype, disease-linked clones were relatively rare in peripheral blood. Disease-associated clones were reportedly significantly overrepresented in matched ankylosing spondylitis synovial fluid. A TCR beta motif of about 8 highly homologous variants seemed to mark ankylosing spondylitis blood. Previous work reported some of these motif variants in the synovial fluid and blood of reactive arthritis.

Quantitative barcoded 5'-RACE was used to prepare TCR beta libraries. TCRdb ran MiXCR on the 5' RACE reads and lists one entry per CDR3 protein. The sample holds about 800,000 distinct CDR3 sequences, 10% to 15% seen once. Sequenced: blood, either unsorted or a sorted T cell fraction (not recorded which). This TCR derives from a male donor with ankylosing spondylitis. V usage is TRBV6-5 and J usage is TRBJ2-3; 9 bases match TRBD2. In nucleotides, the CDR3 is TGTGCCAGCAGTTACGGCGGGGGGGCTCGAGATACGCAGTATTTT. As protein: CASSYGGGARDTQYF.